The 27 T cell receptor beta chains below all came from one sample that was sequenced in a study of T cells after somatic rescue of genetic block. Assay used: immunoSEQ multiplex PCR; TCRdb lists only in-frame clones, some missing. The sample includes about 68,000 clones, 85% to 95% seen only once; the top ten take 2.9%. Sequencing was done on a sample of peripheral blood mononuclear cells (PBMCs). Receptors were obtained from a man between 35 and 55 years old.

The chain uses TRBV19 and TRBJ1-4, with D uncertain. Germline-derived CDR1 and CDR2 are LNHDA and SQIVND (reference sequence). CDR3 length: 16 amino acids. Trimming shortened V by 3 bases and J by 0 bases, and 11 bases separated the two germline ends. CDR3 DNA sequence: TGTGCCAGTAGTATGCCTGCGGGTTCAACTAATGAAAAACTGTTTTTT. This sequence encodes CASSMPAGSTNEKLFF.

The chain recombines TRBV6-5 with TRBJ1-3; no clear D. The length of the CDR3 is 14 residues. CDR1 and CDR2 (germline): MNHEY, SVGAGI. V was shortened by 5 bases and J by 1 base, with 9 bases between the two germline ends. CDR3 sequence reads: CASSRLVSGNTIYF. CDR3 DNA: TGTGCCAGCAGTAGGCTAGTTTCTGGAAACACCATATATTTT.

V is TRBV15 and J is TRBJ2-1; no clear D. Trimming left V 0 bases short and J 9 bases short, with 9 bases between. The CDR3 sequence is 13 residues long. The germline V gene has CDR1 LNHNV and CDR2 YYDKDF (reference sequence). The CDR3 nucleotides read TGTGCCACCAGCAGAGATTCAGTTGGTGAGCAGTTCTTC. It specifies CATSRDSVGEQFF.

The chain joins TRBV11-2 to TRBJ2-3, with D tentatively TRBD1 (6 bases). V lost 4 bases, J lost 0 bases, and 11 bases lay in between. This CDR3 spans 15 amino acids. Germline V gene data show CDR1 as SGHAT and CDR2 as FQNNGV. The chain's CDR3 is CASSSGQFSTDTQYF. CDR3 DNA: TGTGCCAGCAGCTCTGGACAGTTCAGCACAGATACGCAGTATTTT.

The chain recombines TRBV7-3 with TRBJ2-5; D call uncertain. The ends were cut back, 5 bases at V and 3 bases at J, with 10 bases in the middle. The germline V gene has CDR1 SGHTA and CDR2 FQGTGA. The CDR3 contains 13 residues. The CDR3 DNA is TGTGCCAGCAGCCCCGGTAGGGAAGAGACCCAGTACTTC. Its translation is CASSPGREETQYF.

This CDR3 is CASSPRAGLSGANVLTF. In DNA, the CDR3 is TGTGCCAGCAGTCCCCGGGCAGGTCTCTCTGGGGCCAACGTCCTGACTTTC. J is TRBJ2-6 and V is TRBV28; D remains ambiguous. CDR3 size: 17 residues. The V end lost 5 bases, the J end lost 0 bases, and 14 bases lay between the germline ends. Per the germline V gene, CDR1 is MDHEN and CDR2 is SYDVKM.

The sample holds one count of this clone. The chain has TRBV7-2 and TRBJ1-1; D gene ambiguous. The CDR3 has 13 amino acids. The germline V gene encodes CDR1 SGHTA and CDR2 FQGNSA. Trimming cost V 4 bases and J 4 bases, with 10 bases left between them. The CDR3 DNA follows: TGTGCCAGCAGCTCTGCAGTTTTCACTGAAGCTTTCTTT. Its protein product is CASSSAVFTEAFF.

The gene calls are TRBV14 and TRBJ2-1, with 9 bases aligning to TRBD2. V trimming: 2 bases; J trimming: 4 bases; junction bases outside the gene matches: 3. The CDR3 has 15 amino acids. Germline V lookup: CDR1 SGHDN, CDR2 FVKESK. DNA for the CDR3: TGTGCCAGCAGCCAAACGCTAGCGGGGTACAATGAGCAGTTCTTC. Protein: CASSQTLAGYNEQFF.

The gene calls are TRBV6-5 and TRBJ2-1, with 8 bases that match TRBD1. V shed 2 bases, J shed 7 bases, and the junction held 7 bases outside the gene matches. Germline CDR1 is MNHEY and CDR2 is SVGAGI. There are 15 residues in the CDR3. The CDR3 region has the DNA TGTGCCAGCAGTTACGGCCAGACAGGGGTGAATGAGCAGTTCTTC. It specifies CASSYGQTGVNEQFF.

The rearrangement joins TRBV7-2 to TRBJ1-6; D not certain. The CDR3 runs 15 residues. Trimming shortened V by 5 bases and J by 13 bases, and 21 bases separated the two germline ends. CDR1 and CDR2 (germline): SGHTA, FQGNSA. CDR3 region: CASSPGRQVIHPLHF. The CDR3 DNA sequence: TGTGCCAGCAGCCCCGGTCGGCAGGTCATCCATCCCCTCCACTTT.

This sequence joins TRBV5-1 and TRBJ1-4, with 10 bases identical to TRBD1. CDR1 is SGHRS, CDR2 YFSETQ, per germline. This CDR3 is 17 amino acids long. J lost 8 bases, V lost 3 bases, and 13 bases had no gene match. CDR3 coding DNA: TGCGCCAGCAGCTCTCCCGGGACAGGGGAGTGGTCGGAAAAACTGTTTTTT. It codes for CASSSPGTGEWSEKLFF.

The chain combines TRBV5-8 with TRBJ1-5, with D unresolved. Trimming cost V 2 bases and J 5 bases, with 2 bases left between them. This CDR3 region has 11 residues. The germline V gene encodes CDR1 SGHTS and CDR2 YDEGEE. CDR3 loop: CASSLDQPQHF. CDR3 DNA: TGTGCCAGCAGCTTAGATCAGCCCCAGCATTTT.

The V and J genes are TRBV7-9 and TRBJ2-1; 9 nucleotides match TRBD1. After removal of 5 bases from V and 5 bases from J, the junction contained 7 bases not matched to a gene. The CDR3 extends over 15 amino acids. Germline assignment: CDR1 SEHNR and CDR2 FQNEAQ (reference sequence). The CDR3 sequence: CASSVGRTGDNEQFF. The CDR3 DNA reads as TGTGCCAGCAGCGTAGGGAGGACAGGGGACAATGAGCAGTTCTTC.

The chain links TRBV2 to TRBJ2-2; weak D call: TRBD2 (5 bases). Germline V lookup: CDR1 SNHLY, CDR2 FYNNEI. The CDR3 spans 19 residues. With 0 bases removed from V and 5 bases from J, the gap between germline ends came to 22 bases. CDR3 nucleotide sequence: TGTGCCAGCAGTGAAGCTCCAAGCGGATCATACCTAGGGACCGGGGAGCTGTTTTTT. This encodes CASSEAPSGSYLGTGELFF.

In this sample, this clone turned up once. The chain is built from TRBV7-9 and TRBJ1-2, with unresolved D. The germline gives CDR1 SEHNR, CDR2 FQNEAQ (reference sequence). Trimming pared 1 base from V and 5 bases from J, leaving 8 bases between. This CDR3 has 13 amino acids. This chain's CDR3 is CASSLDVLYGYTF. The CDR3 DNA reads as TGTGCCAGCAGCTTAGACGTACTTTATGGCTACACCTTC.

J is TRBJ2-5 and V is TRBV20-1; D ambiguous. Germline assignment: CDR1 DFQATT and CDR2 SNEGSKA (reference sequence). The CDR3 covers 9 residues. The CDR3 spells CSLQETQYF. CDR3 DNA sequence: TGCAGCCTGCAAGAGACCCAGTACTTC.

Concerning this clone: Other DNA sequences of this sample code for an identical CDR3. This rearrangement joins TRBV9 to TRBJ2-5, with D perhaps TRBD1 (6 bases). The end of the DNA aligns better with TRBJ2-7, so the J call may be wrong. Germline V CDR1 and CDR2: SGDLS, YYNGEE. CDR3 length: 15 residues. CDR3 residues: CASSVGTASSYEQYF. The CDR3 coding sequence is TGTGCCAGCAGCGTAGGGACAGCGAGCTCCTACGAGCAGTACTTC.

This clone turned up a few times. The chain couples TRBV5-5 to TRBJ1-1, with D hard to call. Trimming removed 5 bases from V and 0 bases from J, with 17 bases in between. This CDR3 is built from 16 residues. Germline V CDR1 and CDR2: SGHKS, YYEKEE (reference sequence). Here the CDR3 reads CASSRDSALMNTEAFF. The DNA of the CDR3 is TGTGCCAGCAGTCGAGACTCAGCCCTCATGAACACTGAAGCTTTCTTT. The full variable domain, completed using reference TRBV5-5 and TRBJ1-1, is DAGVTQSPTHLIKTRGQQVTLRCSPISGHKSVSWYQQVLGQGPQFIFQYYEKEERGRGNFPDRFSARQFPNYSSELNVNALLLGDSALYLCASSRDSALMNTEAFFGQGTRLTVV.

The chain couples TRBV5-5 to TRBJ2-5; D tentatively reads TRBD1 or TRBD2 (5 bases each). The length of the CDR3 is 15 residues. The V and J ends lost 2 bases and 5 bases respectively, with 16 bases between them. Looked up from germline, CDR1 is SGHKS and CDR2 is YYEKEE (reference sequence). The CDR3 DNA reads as TGTGCCAGCAGCTTCCGGGACGTTCTCTATGAGACCCAGTACTTC. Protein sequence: CASSFRDVLYETQYF. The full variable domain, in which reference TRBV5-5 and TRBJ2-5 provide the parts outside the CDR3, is DAGVTQSPTHLIKTRGQQVTLRCSPISGHKSVSWYQQVLGQGPQFIFQYYEKEERGRGNFPDRFSARQFPNYSSELNVNALLLGDSALYLCASSFRDVLYETQYFGPGTRLLVL.

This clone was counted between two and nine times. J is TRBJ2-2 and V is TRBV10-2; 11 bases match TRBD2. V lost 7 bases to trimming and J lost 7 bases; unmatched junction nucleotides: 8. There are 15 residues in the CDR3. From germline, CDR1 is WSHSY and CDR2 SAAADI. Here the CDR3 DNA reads TGCGCCAGCATTGGGACTAGCGGCCGAGGCGGGGAGCTGTTTTTT. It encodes CASIGTSGRGGELFF.

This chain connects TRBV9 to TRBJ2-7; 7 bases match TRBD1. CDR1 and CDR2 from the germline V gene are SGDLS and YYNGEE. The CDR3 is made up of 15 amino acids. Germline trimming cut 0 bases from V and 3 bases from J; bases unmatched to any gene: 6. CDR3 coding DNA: TGTGCCAGCAGCGTAGGGGGACAGCAAGTCTACGAGCAGTACTTC. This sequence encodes CASSVGGQQVYEQYF.

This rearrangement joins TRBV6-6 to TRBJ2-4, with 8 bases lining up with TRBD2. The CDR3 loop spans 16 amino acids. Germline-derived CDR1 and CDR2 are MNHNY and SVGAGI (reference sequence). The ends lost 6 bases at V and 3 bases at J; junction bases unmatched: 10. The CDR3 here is CASSGGGAGLKNIQYF. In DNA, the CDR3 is TGTGCCAGCAGCGGGGGGGGTGCAGGGCTCAAAAACATTCAGTACTTC.

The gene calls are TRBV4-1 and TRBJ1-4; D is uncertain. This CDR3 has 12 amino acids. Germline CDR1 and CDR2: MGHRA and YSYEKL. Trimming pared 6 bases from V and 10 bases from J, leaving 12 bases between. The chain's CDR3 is CASRGGEGKLFF. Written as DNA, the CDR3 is TGCGCCAGCAGAGGTGGGGAAGGAAAACTGTTTTTT.

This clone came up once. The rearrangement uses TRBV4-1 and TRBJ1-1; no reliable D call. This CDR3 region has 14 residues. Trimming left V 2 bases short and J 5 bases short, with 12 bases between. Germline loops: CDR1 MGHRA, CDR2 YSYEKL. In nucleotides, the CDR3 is TGCGCCAGCAGCCAATTGCCGGGAGTGACTGAAGCTTTCTTT. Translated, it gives CASSQLPGVTEAFF.

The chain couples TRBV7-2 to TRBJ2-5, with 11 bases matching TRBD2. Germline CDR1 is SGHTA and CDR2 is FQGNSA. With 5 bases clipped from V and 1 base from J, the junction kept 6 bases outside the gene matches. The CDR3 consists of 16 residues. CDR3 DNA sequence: TGTGCCAGCAGCCCACTAGCGGGAGAACGCCAAGAGACCCAGTACTTC. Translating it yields CASSPLAGERQETQYF.

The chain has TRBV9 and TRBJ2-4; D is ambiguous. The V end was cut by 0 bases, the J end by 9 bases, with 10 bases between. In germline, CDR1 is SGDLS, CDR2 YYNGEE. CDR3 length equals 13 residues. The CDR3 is CASSVGADGIQYF. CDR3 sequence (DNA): TGTGCCAGCAGCGTAGGAGCTGATGGCATTCAGTACTTC.

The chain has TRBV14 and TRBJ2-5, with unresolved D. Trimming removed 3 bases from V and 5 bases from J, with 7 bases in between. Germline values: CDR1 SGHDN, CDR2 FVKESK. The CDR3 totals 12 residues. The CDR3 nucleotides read TGTGCCAGCAGCCAGACCAGGGAGACCCAGTACTTC. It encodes CASSQTRETQYF.